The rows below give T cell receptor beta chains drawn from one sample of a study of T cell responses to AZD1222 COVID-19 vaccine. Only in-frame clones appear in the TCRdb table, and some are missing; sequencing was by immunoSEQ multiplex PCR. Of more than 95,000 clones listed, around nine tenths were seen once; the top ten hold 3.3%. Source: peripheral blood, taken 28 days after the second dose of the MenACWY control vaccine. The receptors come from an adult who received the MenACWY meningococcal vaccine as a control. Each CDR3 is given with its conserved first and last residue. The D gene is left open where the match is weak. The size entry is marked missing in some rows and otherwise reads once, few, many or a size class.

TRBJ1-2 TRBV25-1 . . TGTGCCAGCAGTTACAGGGATAACTATGGCTACACCTTC CASSYRDNYGYTF
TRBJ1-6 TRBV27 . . TGTGCCAGCAGTTTCCTCAAGGCAGTTGATTCACCCCTCCACTTT CASSFLKAVDSPLHF
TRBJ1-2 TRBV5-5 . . TGTGCCAGCAGCTCACAGGGTTTAGATGGCTACACCTTC CASSSQGLDGYTF
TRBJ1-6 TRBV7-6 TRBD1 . TGTGCCAGCAGCCTGGAACAGGGGATCGGTTCACCCCTCCACTTT CASSLEQGIGSPLHF
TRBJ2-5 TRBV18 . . TGTGCCAGCTCACCCTCCCGCTCCCAAGAGACCCAGTACTTC CASSPSRSQETQYF
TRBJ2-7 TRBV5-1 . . TGCGCCAGCAGCTCGGCGGAACAGGCGCTGTTAACCTACGAGCAGTACTTC CASSSAEQALLTYEQYF
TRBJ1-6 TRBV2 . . TGTGCCAGCAGTGCCCGGAGCTCCTATAATTCACCCCTCCACTTT CASSARSSYNSPLHF
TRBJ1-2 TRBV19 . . TGTGCCAGTAGTACTCTCGAGGGAGGGAAAGGCTACACCTTC CASSTLEGGKGYTF
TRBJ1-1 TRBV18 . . TGTGCCAGCTCACCGCCCCCGACAGGAGACCGTGAAGCTTTCTTT CASSPPPTGDREAFF
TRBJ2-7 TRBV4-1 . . TGCGCCAGCAGCCGGGTTCCGGGACCTTCGGCCTACGAGCAGTACTTC CASSRVPGPSAYEQYF
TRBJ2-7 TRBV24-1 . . TGTGCCACCAGTCAGGGATCCGAGCAGTACTTC CATSQGSEQYF
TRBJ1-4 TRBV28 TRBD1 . TGTGCCAGCAGTCTCCCCCGGACAGGCGTAAATGAAAAACTGTTTTTT CASSLPRTGVNEKLFF
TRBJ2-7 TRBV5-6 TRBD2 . TGTGCCAGCAGCTTTACTAGCGGGAACTCCTACGAGCAGTACTTC CASSFTSGNSYEQYF
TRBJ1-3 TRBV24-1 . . TGTGCCACCAGTGATACTTACAGCTCTGGAAACACCATATATTTT CATSDTYSSGNTIYF
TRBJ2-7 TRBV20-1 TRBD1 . TGCAGTGCTAGTGCCACTGGGACAGGTCTCGGCGAGCAGTACTTC CSASATGTGLGEQYF
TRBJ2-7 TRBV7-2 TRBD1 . TGTGCCAGCAGCCCTACCAGGGGGACCTACGAGCAGTACTTC CASSPTRGTYEQYF
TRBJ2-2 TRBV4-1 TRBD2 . TGCGCCAGCCGCCGGGGGGAGAAAGACACCGGGGAGCTGTTTTTT CASRRGEKDTGELFF
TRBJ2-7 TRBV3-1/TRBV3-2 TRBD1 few TGTGCCAGCAGCTTCGACAGGGGCTACGAGCAGTACTTC CASSFDRGYEQYF
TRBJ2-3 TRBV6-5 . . TGTGCCGCTAGCCTCCGGGTCCACACAGATACGCAGTATTTT CAASLRVHTDTQYF
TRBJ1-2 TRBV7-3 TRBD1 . TGTGCCAGCAGCCCAGGATCGACAGGGGATATTGGCTACACCTTC CASSPGSTGDIGYTF
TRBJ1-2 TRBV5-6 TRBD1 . TGTGCCAGCAGCCTCGGTGGGACAGTGTATGGCTACACCTTC CASSLGGTVYGYTF
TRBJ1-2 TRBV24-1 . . TGTGCCACCAGTGGTGGGGGCCTTTATGGCTACACCTTC CATSGGGLYGYTF
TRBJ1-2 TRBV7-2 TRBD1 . TGTGCCAGCAGCACCAGACAGGGGTCCTATGGCTACACCTTC CASSTRQGSYGYTF
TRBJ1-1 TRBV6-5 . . TGTGCCAGCAGGGAGGGGATAAGGGACACTGAAGCTTTCTTT CASREGIRDTEAFF
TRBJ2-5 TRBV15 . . TGTGCCACCAGCAGAGGGGGGTACCAAGAGACCCAGTACTTC CATSRGGYQETQYF
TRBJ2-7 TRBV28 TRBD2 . TGTGCCAGCACACCCAACATAGCGGGGGGCCCCTACGAGCAGTACTTC CASTPNIAGGPYEQYF
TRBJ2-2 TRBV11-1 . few TGTGCCAGCCGATACCGACAGGGAGGAACCGGGGAGCTGTTTTTT CASRYRQGGTGELFF